The rows below give T cell receptor beta chains drawn from one sample of a study of blood T cell repertoires in COVID-19. Some clones are missing from TCRdb's copy, which holds only in-frame ones; the method was immunoSEQ multiplex PCR. The sample has 55,000 to 60,000 clones, 70% to 90% seen once. The sample was peripheral blood. These receptors were taken from a man aged 35-49 years with active COVID-19. Both conserved end residues are part of each CDR3. A D gene is named only where the DNA matches it firmly. Some rows have no size entry. The others give once, few or many, or a class for an expanded clone.

J gene: TRBJ1-3; D gene: -; V gene: TRBV18; clone size: -; CDR3 protein: CASSPSFPPSSGNTIYF; CDR3 DNA: TGTGCCAGCTCTCCCTCGTTTCCACCGAGCTCTGGAAACACCATATATTTT
J gene: TRBJ2-1; D gene: TRBD2; V gene: TRBV10-3; clone size: -; CDR3 protein: CAIRSLLAGGPEGENEQFF; CDR3 DNA: TGTGCCATCAGATCTTTACTAGCGGGAGGGCCAGAGGGGGAGAATGAGCAGTTCTTC
J gene: TRBJ2-1; D gene: -; V gene: TRBV7-8; clone size: -; CDR3 protein: CASSSFGSSYNEQFF; CDR3 DNA: TGTGCCAGCAGCTCGTTCGGGAGCTCCTACAATGAGCAGTTCTTC
J gene: TRBJ2-1; D gene: TRBD2; V gene: TRBV7-3; clone size: -; CDR3 protein: CASSFSGLDNEQFF; CDR3 DNA: TGTGCCAGCAGCTTCTCCGGACTAGACAATGAGCAGTTCTTC
J gene: TRBJ1-6; D gene: TRBD1; V gene: TRBV6-5; clone size: few; CDR3 protein: CASSRTGVNSPLHF; CDR3 DNA: TGTGCCAGCAGCCGGACAGGGGTTAATTCACCCCTCCACTTT
J gene: TRBJ2-3; D gene: -; V gene: TRBV28; clone size: -; CDR3 protein: CASSFGSPDRFSTDTQYF; CDR3 DNA: TGTGCCAGCAGTTTTGGTTCCCCGGACAGATTTAGCACAGATACGCAGTATTTT
J gene: TRBJ2-5; D gene: TRBD1; V gene: TRBV13; clone size: -; CDR3 protein: CASSSPGTGDYQETQYF; CDR3 DNA: TGTGCCAGCAGCTCGCCGGGGACAGGAGATTACCAAGAGACCCAGTACTTC
J gene: TRBJ1-2; D gene: -; V gene: TRBV19; clone size: -; CDR3 protein: CASSIVIIRDTQTGPGYGYTF; CDR3 DNA: TGTGCCAGTAGTATAGTAATAATCCGGGACACACAAACCGGGCCGGGCTATGGCTACACCTTC
J gene: TRBJ2-7; D gene: -; V gene: TRBV14; clone size: -; CDR3 protein: CASSQEALYLSRYF; CDR3 DNA: TGTGCCAGCAGCCAAGAAGCGCTTTATCTAAGTCGGTACTTC
J gene: TRBJ2-1; D gene: TRBD1; V gene: TRBV12-3/TRBV12-4; clone size: -; CDR3 protein: CASSRTGGNEQFF; CDR3 DNA: TGTGCCAGCAGCAGGACAGGGGGCAATGAGCAGTTCTTC
J gene: TRBJ1-1; D gene: TRBD1; V gene: TRBV5-1; clone size: -; CDR3 protein: CASSLEGTGANTEAFF; CDR3 DNA: TGCGCCAGCAGCTTGGAGGGGACAGGGGCGAATACTGAAGCTTTCTTT
J gene: TRBJ2-6; D gene: -; V gene: TRBV29-1; clone size: -; CDR3 protein: CSVARDTDSGANVLTF; CDR3 DNA: TGCAGCGTTGCCCGGGACACAGACTCTGGGGCCAACGTCCTGACTTTC
J gene: TRBJ2-5; D gene: TRBD1; V gene: TRBV24-1; clone size: -; CDR3 protein: CATSPTWDRETQYF; CDR3 DNA: TGTGCCACCAGCCCGACTTGGGACAGGGAGACCCAGTACTTC
J gene: TRBJ2-1; D gene: TRBD2; V gene: TRBV28; clone size: -; CDR3 protein: CASSLPLAGRNEQFF; CDR3 DNA: TGTGCCAGCAGTTTGCCCCTAGCGGGTAGGAATGAGCAGTTCTTC
J gene: TRBJ2-2; D gene: -; V gene: TRBV7-9; clone size: -; CDR3 protein: CASSSGYTGELFF; CDR3 DNA: TGTGCCAGCAGCTCGGGATACACCGGGGAGCTGTTTTTT
J gene: TRBJ2-6; D gene: -; V gene: TRBV4-1; clone size: -; CDR3 protein: CASSQPLRRGAGANVLTF; CDR3 DNA: TGCGCCAGCAGCCAACCTCTTCGGAGGGGTGCTGGGGCCAACGTCCTGACTTTC
J gene: TRBJ2-7; D gene: TRBD1; V gene: TRBV6-5; clone size: -; CDR3 protein: CASSQADRGGEQYF; CDR3 DNA: TGTGCCAGCAGCCAGGCGGACAGGGGTGGCGAGCAGTACTTC